This TCR beta chain comes out of a study of T cells after yellow fever vaccination. Whole-study results and caveats: Although most clonotypes did not, a small share appeared in both CD4 and CD8 compartments. Post-booster reappearance was seen for most primary-vaccination clones (about 96% CD4, roughly 91% CD8). Sorted repertoires could include abundant contaminating clonotypes from bulk cells.

A 5'RACE template-switching step, the method used to make TCR cDNA, added a universal primer site and UMIs. TCRdb recomputed calls from the 5' RACE reads with MiXCR, one row per CDR3 protein. The sample lists 300,000 to 350,000 distinct CDR3 sequences; approximately 4% were seen once. This clonotype was recorded many times. What it binds is unknown. J lost 9 bases, V lost 6 bases, and 4 bases had no gene match. The CDR3 is made up of 13 amino acids. Germline values: CDR1 SNHLY, CDR2 FYNNEI. The chain links TRBV2 to TRBJ2-1, with 11 bases lining up with TRBD1. This material consisted of PBMCs, taken 5 days after the yellow fever booster vaccination. This sequence originates from a man aged 18-30 years who received the YFV17D yellow fever vaccine. The CDR3 coding sequence is TGTGCCAGCAGGAGGGACAGGGGGTTTGAGCAGTTCTTC. Translated: CASRRDRGFEQFF.